The 12 T cell receptor beta chains presented below share a single source sample, sequenced in a study of shared clonotypes between healthy human individuals. Some clones are missing from TCRdb's copy, which holds only in-frame ones; the method was immunoSEQ multiplex PCR. The sample shows 100,000 to 120,000 clones, approximately 70% of them seen only once. Sequences were obtained from memory CD8+ T cells sorted from blood. Subset described: CD45RO+ cells pooled with CCR7-negative TemRA cells. The receptor source for this set is a woman aged 25 to 39 in good health.

As concerns this clone: A much larger clone is a single base away; this may be a read error. V usage is TRBV7-8 and J usage is TRBJ2-1, with 10 bases identical to TRBD2. CDR1 is SGHVS and CDR2 is FQNEAQ in the germline V gene. The CDR3 is 17 amino acids. V lost 1 base, J lost 0 bases, and 3 bases stayed unmatched. The CDR3 loop is CASSLVASGSSYNEQFF. CDR3 nucleotide sequence: TGTGCCAGCAGCTTAGTTGCTAGCGGGAGCTCCTACAATGAGCAGTTCTTC.

J is TRBJ2-1 and V is TRBV4-1; tentative D call: TRBD2 (6 bases). V lost 10 bases and J 4 bases, leaving 17 bases between the germline ends. The germline V gene has CDR1 MGHRA and CDR2 YSYEKL. The CDR3 consists of 14 residues. CDR3 bases: TGCGCCACCCAGGATGGGACTGCTTACAATGAGCAGTTCTTC. Its protein is CATQDGTAYNEQFF.

The J gene is TRBJ2-1, the V gene TRBV27, with D uncertain. Germline-derived CDR1 and CDR2 are MNHEY and SMNVEV (reference sequence). The CDR3 spans 12 residues. With 3 bases removed from V and 11 bases from J, the gap between germline ends came to 11 bases. CDR3 in amino acids: CASSFSAEKQFF. DNA of the CDR3: TGTGCCAGCAGTTTCTCGGCAGAGAAGCAGTTCTTC.

This chain links TRBV20-1 with TRBJ2-1; TRBD2 might be the D (6 bases). The CDR3 covers 11 residues. Trimming took 5 bases from V and 7 from J, leaving 9 bases between them. Germline values: CDR1 DFQATT, CDR2 SNEGSKA (reference sequence). As DNA, the CDR3 is TGCAGTGCTTGGCGGGGTAATGAGCAGTTCTTC. Translation gives CSAWRGNEQFF.

This clone was counted a few times. This sequence joins TRBV11-1 and TRBJ2-7; D is undetermined. Trimming cost V 1 base and J 3 bases, with 7 bases left between them. CDR3 size: 13 residues. Germline V CDR1 and CDR2: SGHAT, FQDESV (reference sequence). The CDR3: CASSLGVSYEQYF. CDR3 in DNA: TGTGCCAGCAGCTTAGGGGTAAGCTACGAGCAGTACTTC.

The chain couples TRBV27 to TRBJ2-7; TRBD1 aligns across 10 bases. V lost 3 bases, J lost 0 bases, and 5 bases stayed unmatched. This CDR3 is 16 amino acids long. Germline V gives CDR1 MNHEY, CDR2 SMNVEV (reference sequence). The chain's CDR3 is CASSLSGTGDSYEQYF. The DNA of the CDR3 is TGTGCCAGCAGTTTGTCCGGGACAGGGGACTCCTACGAGCAGTACTTC.

The genes are TRBV4-3 and TRBJ2-7; D is possibly TRBD1 (5 bases). Germline CDR1 is LGHNA and CDR2 is YSLEER. Trimming removed 2 bases from V and 4 bases from J, with 9 bases in between. This CDR3 is built from 13 residues. CDR3 in DNA: TGCGCCAGCAGCCAACACAGGTCTTACGAGCAGTACTTC. This gives the protein CASSQHRSYEQYF.

This clone came up a few times. The chain is built from TRBV5-1 and TRBJ1-2, with D unclear. The CDR3 spans 11 residues. Looked up from germline, CDR1 is SGHRS and CDR2 is YFSETQ. V lost 0 bases and J 7 bases, leaving 4 bases between the germline ends. This CDR3 reads CASSLDSGYTF. The CDR3 DNA follows: TGCGCCAGCAGCTTGGACAGTGGCTACACCTTC.

The CDR3 loop reads CASSEDSHNEQFF. CDR3 DNA: TGTGCCAGCAGTGAAGACAGCCACAATGAGCAGTTCTTC. V usage is TRBV6-4 and J usage is TRBJ2-1; D is perhaps TRBD1 (5 bases). The CDR3 length is 13 residues. Between the trimmed V and J ends, which lost 3 bases and 5 bases, there was a span of 8 bases. Germline CDR1 is MRHNA and CDR2 is SNTAGT.

The chain uses TRBV13 and TRBJ1-2; TRBD1 is a possible D gene (6 bases). V was trimmed by 5 bases and J by 2 bases, leaving 18 bases between them. The germline gives CDR1 PRHDT, CDR2 FYEKMQ (reference sequence). The CDR3 is 16 amino acids. As DNA, the CDR3 is TGTGCCAGCAGCATCAACAGGGAGAGGGGAAACTATGGCTACACCTTC. As protein: CASSINRERGNYGYTF. Complete variable domain (other parts from reference TRBV13 and TRBJ1-2): AAGVIQSPRHLIKEKRETATLKCYPIPRHDTVYWYQQGPGQDPQFLISFYEKMQSDKGSIPDRFSAQQFSDYHSELNMSSLELGDSALYFCASSINRERGNYGYTFGSGTRLTVV.

This clone was counted between two and nine times. The V and J genes are TRBV12-5 and TRBJ2-1, with 12 bases aligning to TRBD2. Germline CDR1 LGHNT, CDR2 FRNRAP. This CDR3 is built from 16 residues. Trimming removed 11 bases from V and 4 bases from J; junction bases left unmatched: 12. Written as DNA, the CDR3 is TGTGCTTGCCCTGAGCTAGCGGGAGGGGGGTACAATGAGCAGTTCTTC. Translated, it gives CACPELAGGGYNEQFF.

The chain couples TRBV5-5 to TRBJ2-5; D gene uncertain. The tail of the sequence fits TRBJ2-7 better, so the J call may be wrong. This CDR3 has 15 amino acids. Germline V gene lookup returns CDR1 SGHKS and CDR2 YYEKEE (reference sequence). DNA of the CDR3: TGTGCCAGCAGCTTGAGTACGAGTAGCTCCTACGAGCAGTACTTC. It translates to CASSLSTSSSYEQYF.